This entry features one TCR beta chain sequence. This clone was seen a few times. Its binding antigen is unknown. The gene names and germline sequences used here belong to the mouse. The read ends 1 residue shy of where the CDR3 ends; the end is completed using the germline J gene. Library prep was done by the immunoSEQ multiplex PCR assay. TCRbeta CDR3 sequencing was done by Adaptive Biotechnologies at survey depth, reporting CDR3 sequences, V/J genes, productive frequency and template counts. TCR beta CDR3 regions were amplified from genomic DNA instead of RNA. As for the authors' bioinformatics: Pairwise repertoire overlap between tissues was quantified with Jensen-Shannon divergence, where 1 means complete divergence and 0 identical. Tissues were clustered by single-linkage agglomerative hierarchical clustering of pairwise JSD values, and the clustering results were displayed as dendrograms. GLIPH2 was run on all patient samples with simulation_depth 1000, kmer_min_depth 3 and cdr3_length_cutoff 8, and groups with more than two unique CDR3s were retained. In a standardized tissue-overlap score, Jaccard GLIPH-group overlap across patients was extrapolated to a standard repertoire size of 1000 clones. Linear mixed-effect models, with tissue as a fixed effect and individual as a random effect, were used to test how diversity related to clinical or experimental variables. Sourced from immuneACCESS, this table was stored by TCRdb with only in-frame sequences that have V and J called. A share of the clones is absent; for the studies checked, an unresolved V gene accounts for under half, and the remainder has no known explanation. V and J calls and clone size are copied from that table; D and trimming were computed from the DNA. The sample table shows 8,000 or so clones, and 46% are seen once. The ten largest clones add up to 7% to 8.5% of the sample.

These data are taken from a study of tissue T cells after allogeneic stem cell transplantation (dated by TCRdb to between 2021 and 2022). Background for the entire study: The study profiled TCR beta repertoires in many tissues obtained from research autopsies of patients with and without GVHD, and also in mouse models of GVHD. The human part of the study was a prospective observational study with no blinding and no randomization.

Reading the label with the study, this specimen's time point is: mouse harvest day 7 after allogeneic transplant. Each mouse graft consisted of 10^7 T-cell-depleted bone marrow cells plus 10^6 splenic CD5+ T cells and was given by tail vein injection. A major MHC-mismatch B6 (H2b) into BALB/c (H2d) model was used to model mouse GVHD, and tissues were profiled at day 7 or 14. Mouse tissues and retro-orbital blood were harvested on day 7 or 14 post-transplant using separate sterile tools per animal; livers were flushed beforehand. Before genomic DNA isolation with the DNeasy Blood & Tissue Kit, mouse tissues were minced with razor blades in buffered saline. Overall results and qualifications from the work: Only a few T cell clones appeared in more than one patient, yet motif-based clustering showed tissue-specific repertoire signatures that were shared between patients. Within patients, how anatomically similar tissues were was a major factor shaping TCR repertoire composition, regardless of disease or transplant status. A small and clinically heterogeneous patient cohort was studied, and sampling depth was acknowledged as a limitation. In both patients and mice, T cells from blood and spleen picked up only a limited part of the TCR repertoire that was detected in tissues. Which tissue TCRs were alloreactive or antigen-specific was not determined in the study, and some clones might have been persisting host cells.

Between the V and J ends, shortened by 0 bases and 3 bases respectively, the junction contains 4 bases. CDR1 and CDR2 were assigned from the germline V gene (reference sequence) as LGHNA and YNLKQL. Its CDR3 holds 13 amino acids, cysteine through phenylalanine. Sequencing covers 36 bases of the CDR3, shown here with the frame starting at base 1. The chain was built from TRBV5 and TRBJ2-3, with no confident D gene call. Sequencing used gut tissue. The sequence was collected from a female BALB/c mouse given C57BL/6 T cells with graft-versus-host disease after an allogeneic hematopoietic cell transplant. The sequenced CDR3 bases are TGTGCCAGCAGCCAAGACTGGGCAGAAACGCTGTAT. The resulting protein is CASSQDWAETLY. The whole CDR3 is CASSQDWAETLYF.